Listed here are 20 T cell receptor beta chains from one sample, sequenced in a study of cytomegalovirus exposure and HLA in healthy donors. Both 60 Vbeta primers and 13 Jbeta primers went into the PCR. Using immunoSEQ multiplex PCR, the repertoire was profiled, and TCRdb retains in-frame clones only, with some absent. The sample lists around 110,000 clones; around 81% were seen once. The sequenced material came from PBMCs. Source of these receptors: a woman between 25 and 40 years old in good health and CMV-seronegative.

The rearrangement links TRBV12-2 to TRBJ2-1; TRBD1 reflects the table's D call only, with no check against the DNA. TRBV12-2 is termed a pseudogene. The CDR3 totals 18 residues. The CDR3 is CASRFSQGISSPSNEQFF. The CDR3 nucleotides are TGTGCAAGTCGCTTTTCACAGGGAATATCCTCTCCGTCGAATGAGCAGTTCTTC.

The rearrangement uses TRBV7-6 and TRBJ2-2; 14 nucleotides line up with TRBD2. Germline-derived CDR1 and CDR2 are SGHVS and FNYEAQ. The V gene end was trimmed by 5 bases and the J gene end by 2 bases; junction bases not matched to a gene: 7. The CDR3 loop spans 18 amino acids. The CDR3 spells CASSPSGLAGGNTGELFF. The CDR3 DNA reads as TGTGCCAGCAGCCCCAGCGGACTAGCGGGAGGAAACACCGGGGAGCTGTTTTTT.

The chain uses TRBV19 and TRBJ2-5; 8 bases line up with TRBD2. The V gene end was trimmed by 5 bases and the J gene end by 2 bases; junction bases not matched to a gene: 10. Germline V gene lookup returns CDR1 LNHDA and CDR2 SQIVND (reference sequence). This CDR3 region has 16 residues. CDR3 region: CASSPMSRGEQETQYF. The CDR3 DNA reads TGTGCCAGTAGTCCTATGTCGCGGGGGGAACAAGAGACCCAGTACTTC.

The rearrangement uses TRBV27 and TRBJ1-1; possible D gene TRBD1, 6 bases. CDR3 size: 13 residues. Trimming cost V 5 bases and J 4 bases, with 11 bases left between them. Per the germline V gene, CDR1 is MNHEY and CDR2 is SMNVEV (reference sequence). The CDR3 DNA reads TGTGCCAGCAGTCCCGACAGGTTCACTGAAGCTTTCTTT. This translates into CASSPDRFTEAFF.

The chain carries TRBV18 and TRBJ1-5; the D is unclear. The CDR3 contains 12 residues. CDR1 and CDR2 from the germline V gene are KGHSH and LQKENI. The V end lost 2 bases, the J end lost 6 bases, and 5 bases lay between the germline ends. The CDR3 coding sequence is TGTGCCAGCTCACCAGAGGGTCAGCCCCAGCATTTT. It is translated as CASSPEGQPQHF.

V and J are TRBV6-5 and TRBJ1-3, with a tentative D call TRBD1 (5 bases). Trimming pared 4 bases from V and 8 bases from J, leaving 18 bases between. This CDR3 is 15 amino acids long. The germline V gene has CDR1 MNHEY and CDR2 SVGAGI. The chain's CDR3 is CASSWRGTRGDTIYF. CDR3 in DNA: TGTGCCAGCAGTTGGCGCGGGACCCGAGGGGACACCATATATTTT.

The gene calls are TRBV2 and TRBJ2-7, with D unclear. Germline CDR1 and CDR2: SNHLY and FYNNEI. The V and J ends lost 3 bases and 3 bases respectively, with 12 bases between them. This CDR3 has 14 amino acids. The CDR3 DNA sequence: TGTGCCAGCAGTGAGAGGTGGAGCTTCTACGAGCAGTACTTC. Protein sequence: CASSERWSFYEQYF.

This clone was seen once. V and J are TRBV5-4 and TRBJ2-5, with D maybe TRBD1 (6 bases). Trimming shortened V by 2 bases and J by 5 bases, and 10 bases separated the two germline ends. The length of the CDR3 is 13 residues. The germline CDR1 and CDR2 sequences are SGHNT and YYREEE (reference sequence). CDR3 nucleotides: TGTGCCAGCAGCTTTACAGGGTACGAGACCCAGTACTTC. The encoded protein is CASSFTGYETQYF.

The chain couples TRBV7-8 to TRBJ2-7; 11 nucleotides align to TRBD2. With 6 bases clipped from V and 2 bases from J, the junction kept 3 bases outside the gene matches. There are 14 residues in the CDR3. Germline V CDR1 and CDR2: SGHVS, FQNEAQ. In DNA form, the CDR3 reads TGTGCCAGCAGTTTGACTAGCGGGACCTACGAGCAGTACTTC. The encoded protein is CASSLTSGTYEQYF.

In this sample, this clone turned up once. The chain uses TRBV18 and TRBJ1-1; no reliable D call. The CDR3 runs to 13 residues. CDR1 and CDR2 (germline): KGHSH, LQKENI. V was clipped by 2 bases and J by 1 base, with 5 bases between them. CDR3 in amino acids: CASSPSQNTEAFF. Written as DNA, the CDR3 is TGTGCCAGCTCACCATCACAGAACACTGAAGCTTTCTTT.

This CDR3 is CASSRQSTGELFF. The CDR3 DNA reads as TGCGCCAGCAGTCGACAGTCCACCGGGGAGCTGTTTTTT. The rearrangement joins TRBV10-1 to TRBJ2-2, with a possible D match to TRBD1 (5 bases). This CDR3 has 13 residues. CDR1 and CDR2 (germline): WNHNN, SYGVQD (reference sequence). V was trimmed by 5 bases and J by 4 bases, leaving 8 bases between them.

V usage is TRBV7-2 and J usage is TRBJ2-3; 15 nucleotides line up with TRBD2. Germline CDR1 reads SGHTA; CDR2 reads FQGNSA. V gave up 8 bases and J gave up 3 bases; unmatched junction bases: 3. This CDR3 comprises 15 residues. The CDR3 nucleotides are TGTGCCAGCGGCGGACTAGCGGGAGGGACAGATACGCAGTATTTT. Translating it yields CASGGLAGGTDTQYF.

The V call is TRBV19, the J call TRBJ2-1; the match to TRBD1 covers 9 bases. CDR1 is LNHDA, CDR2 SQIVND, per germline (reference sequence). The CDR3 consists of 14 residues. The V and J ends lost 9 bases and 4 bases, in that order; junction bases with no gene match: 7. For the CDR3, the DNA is TGTGCCAGCAACCGGGGACAGGGATACAATGAGCAGTTCTTC. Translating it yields CASNRGQGYNEQFF.

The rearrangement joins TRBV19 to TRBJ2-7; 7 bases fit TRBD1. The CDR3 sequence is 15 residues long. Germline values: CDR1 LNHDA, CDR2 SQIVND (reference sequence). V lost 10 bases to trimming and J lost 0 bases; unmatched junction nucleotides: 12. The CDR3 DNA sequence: TGTGCCACCTCCCAAGTAGGGGGCCGCTCCTACGAGCAGTACTTC. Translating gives CATSQVGGRSYEQYF.

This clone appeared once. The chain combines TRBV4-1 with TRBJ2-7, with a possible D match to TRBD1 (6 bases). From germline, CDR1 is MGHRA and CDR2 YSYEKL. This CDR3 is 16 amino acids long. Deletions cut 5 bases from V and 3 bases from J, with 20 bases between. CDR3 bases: TGCGCCAGCAGCGAAGGGGGAGCAACAGTGGTCTACGAGCAGTACTTC. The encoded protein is CASSEGGATVVYEQYF.

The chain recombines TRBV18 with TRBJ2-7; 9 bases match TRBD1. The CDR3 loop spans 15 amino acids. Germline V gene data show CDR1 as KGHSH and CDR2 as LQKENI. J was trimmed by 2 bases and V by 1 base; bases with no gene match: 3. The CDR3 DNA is TGTGCCAGCTCACCACTGCGGGACAGGGCCTACGAGCAGTACTTC. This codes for CASSPLRDRAYEQYF.

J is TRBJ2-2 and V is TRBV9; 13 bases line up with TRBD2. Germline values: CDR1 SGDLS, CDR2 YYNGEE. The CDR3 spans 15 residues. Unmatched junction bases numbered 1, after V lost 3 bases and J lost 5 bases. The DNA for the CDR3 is TGTGCCAGCAGCGGACTAGCGGGAGGTACCGGGGAGCTGTTTTTT. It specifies CASSGLAGGTGELFF.

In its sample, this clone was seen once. CDR3: CASSPQGAGNTEAFF. The CDR3, as DNA: TGCGCCAGTTCTCCACAGGGGGCTGGGAACACTGAAGCTTTCTTT. The chain uses TRBV5-1 and TRBJ1-1; 9 bases are shared with TRBD1. The CDR3 covers 15 residues. With V trimmed by 8 bases and J by 1 base, 9 bases remained unmatched. The germline gives CDR1 SGHRS, CDR2 YFSETQ.

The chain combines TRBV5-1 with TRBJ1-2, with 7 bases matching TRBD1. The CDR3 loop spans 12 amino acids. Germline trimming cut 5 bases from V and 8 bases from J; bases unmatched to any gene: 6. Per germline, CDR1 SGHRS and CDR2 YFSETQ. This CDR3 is CASSLDRMGYTF. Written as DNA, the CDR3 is TGCGCCAGCAGTCTGGACAGGATGGGCTACACCTTC.

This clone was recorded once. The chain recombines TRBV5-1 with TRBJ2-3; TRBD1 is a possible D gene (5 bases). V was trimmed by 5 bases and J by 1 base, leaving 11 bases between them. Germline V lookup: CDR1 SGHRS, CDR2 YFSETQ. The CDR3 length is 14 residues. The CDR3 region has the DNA TGCGCCAGCAGGACGGACACCGGCACAGATACGCAGTATTTT. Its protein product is CASRTDTGTDTQYF.